These 7 T cell receptor beta chains share one sample of origin, sequenced in a study of T cell responses to AZD1222 COVID-19 vaccine. Profiling relied on immunoSEQ multiplex PCR, and the TCRdb table lists in-frame clones only, not all of them. The sample has 70,000 to 95,000 clones, 89% seen once; the top ten hold roughly 2.8%. This specimen consisted of peripheral blood, obtained on day 0 of MenACWY control vaccination. Receptor source: an adult in good health.

The gene calls are TRBV12-3 or TRBV12-4 and TRBJ2-1, with D tentatively TRBD2 (6 bases). Trimming took 3 bases from V and 6 from J, leaving 9 bases between them. This CDR3 spans 13 amino acids. DNA for the CDR3: TGTGCCAGCAGTTTGGGACTGAGCAATGAGCAGTTCTTC. Translation: CASSLGLSNEQFF.

The rearrangement joins TRBV12-3 or TRBV12-4 to TRBJ2-1; D may be TRBD1 (6 bases). V gave up 4 bases and J gave up 4 bases, with 8 bases separating them. The CDR3 contains 13 residues. CDR3 bases: TGTGCCAGCAGTTCCACAGGGTACAATGAGCAGTTCTTC. It specifies CASSSTGYNEQFF.

The J gene is TRBJ1-5, the V gene TRBV5-6, with D tentatively TRBD1 (6 bases). The CDR3 length is 16 residues. Germline CDR1 and CDR2: SGHDT and YYEEEE. Trimming stripped 2 bases from V and 2 bases from J, with 14 bases between. The CDR3 coding sequence is TGTGCCAGCAGCTTCACAGGGCCGGGGGGCAATCAGCCCCAGCATTTT. Translation: CASSFTGPGGNQPQHF.

The rearrangement links TRBV3-1 (or the pseudogene TRBV3-2) to TRBJ1-4, with TRBD1 as a possible D gene (5 bases). With 4 bases removed from V and 7 bases from J, the gap between germline ends came to 16 bases. The CDR3 length is 15 residues. The germline gives CDR1 LGHDT, CDR2 YNNKEL (reference sequence). This CDR3 is CASSREGRGLEKLFF. In DNA form, the CDR3 reads TGTGCCAGCAGCCGGGAGGGGCGCGGTCTTGAAAAACTGTTTTTT.

The gene calls are TRBV6-2 or TRBV6-3 and TRBJ1-6; D remains ambiguous. V dropped 6 bases and J dropped 10 bases, with 13 bases sitting between them. Per germline, CDR1 MNHEY and CDR2 SVGEGT. CDR3 size: 13 residues. The CDR3 nucleotides are TGTGCCAGCAGGTACCCGGGAGAATCACCCCTCCACTTT. Translation: CASRYPGESPLHF.

J is TRBJ2-5 and V is TRBV5-4; D is unclear. The germline V gene has CDR1 SGHNT and CDR2 YYREEE (reference sequence). V shed 4 bases and J shed 1 base, with 11 bases lying between them. CDR3 size: 14 residues. The CDR3 DNA is TGTGCCAGCAGCCCTTGGACGGCCCAAGAGACCCAGTACTTC. It is translated as CASSPWTAQETQYF.

The chain joins TRBV11-1 to TRBJ2-3; a possible D gene is TRBD1 (5 bases). Germline assignment: CDR1 SGHAT and CDR2 FQDESV (reference sequence). This CDR3 has 14 amino acids. Trimming cost V 4 bases and J 7 bases, with 15 bases left between them. CDR3 sequence: CASSSQQGEHTQYF. In DNA form, the CDR3 reads TGTGCCAGCAGCTCGCAGCAGGGCGAACATACGCAGTATTTT.